The 15 T cell receptor beta chains reported below all come from one sample, sequenced in a study of T cells in Graves' hyperthyroidism and ophthalmopathy. From RNA transcripts, TCR beta CDR3 regions were amplified. Primed by the HTBI set, a first-round RT-PCR was run on the TCR CDR3. TCRdb re-analysed the multiplex PCR reads in MiXCR, keeping a single row per CDR3 protein. The table has 620,000 or so distinct CDR3 sequences, roughly 14% seen once; the top ten hold about an eighth. Specimen: blood. The receptors were sampled from a woman aged 45-65 years with Graves' ophthalmopathy.

This clonotype has just a few counts. This chain links TRBV5-1 with TRBJ2-1; no clear D gene. Trimming left V 4 bases short and J 7 bases short, with 15 bases between. The germline V gene has CDR1 SGHRS and CDR2 YFSETQ. The CDR3 covers 14 residues. CDR3 sequence: CASSGGYMPNEQFF. The DNA for the CDR3 is TGCGCCAGCAGCGGTGGGTATATGCCTAATGAGCAGTTCTTC. The full variable domain, rest sourced from reference TRBV5-1 and TRBJ2-1, is KAGVTQTPRYLIKTRGQQVTLSCSPISGHRSVSWYQQTPGQGLQFLFEYFSETQRNKGNFPGRFSGRQFSNSRSEMNVSTLELGDSALYLCASSGGYMPNEQFFGPGTRLTVL.

This clonotype was found a few times. J is TRBJ2-5 and V is TRBV20-1, with a weak D call TRBD2 (6 bases). The CDR3 spans 13 residues. Trimming took 3 bases from V and 4 from J, leaving 12 bases between them. Germline values: CDR1 DFQATT, CDR2 SNEGSKA (reference sequence). The CDR3 DNA follows: TGCAGTGCTAGTGCGCTAGCGTTAGAGACCCAGTACTTC. Its protein is CSASALALETQYF.

The table lists this clonotype with many counts. The chain employs TRBV18 and TRBJ2-7; 15 bases are a match to TRBD2. After removal of 8 bases from V and 2 bases from J, the junction contained 13 bases not matched to a gene. Germline-derived CDR1 and CDR2 are KGHSH and LQKENI. This CDR3 region has 18 residues. This CDR3 is CASQTGLAGGDVTYEQYF. The DNA for the CDR3 is TGTGCCAGCCAGACAGGACTAGCGGGAGGGGACGTGACCTACGAGCAGTACTTC.

This clonotype appeared many times. This chain uses TRBV9 with TRBJ1-2; TRBD1 is a possible D gene (5 bases). CDR3 size: 12 residues. Germline V gene sequence: CDR1 SGDLS, CDR2 YYNGEE. V was pared by 3 bases and J by 7 bases, with 10 bases between. CDR3 nucleotides: TGTGCCAGCAGCGCCAGGGTGGGTGGCTACACCTTC. Translation: CASSARVGGYTF.

Ten or more counts support this clonotype. The CDR3 DNA is TGTGCCAGCCTTTACGGATCCATCTACGAGCAGTACTTC. As protein: CASLYGSIYEQYF. This chain joins TRBV6-1 and TRBJ2-7; D ambiguous. V was trimmed by 8 bases and J by 3 bases, leaving 14 bases between them. CDR1 MNHNS and CDR2 SASEGT come from the germline V gene. This CDR3 is 13 amino acids long.

This clonotype was seen repeatedly, ten times or more. The chain uses TRBV28 and TRBJ2-7; 8 bases match TRBD1. The V gene's germline CDR1 is MDHEN and CDR2 SYDVKM. The CDR3 extends over 14 amino acids. The trim removed 10 bases at V and 2 bases at J, leaving 10 bases unmatched. The CDR3 sequence is CAIRSDRVAYEQYF. DNA for the CDR3: TGTGCCATCAGATCGGACAGGGTGGCCTACGAGCAGTACTTC.

The table lists this clonotype with many counts. This chain joins TRBV2 and TRBJ2-2, with TRBD2 as a possible D gene (7 bases). The V end was cut by 2 bases, the J end by 0 bases, with 13 bases between. The length of the CDR3 is 17 residues. CDR1 SNHLY and CDR2 FYNNEI come from the germline V gene. For the CDR3, the DNA is TGTGCCAGCAGTGAACGGGGGGCTAGCCCGAACACCGGGGAGCTGTTTTTT. Amino acid sequence: CASSERGASPNTGELFF.

This clonotype was seen at least ten times. V usage is TRBV7-6 and J usage is TRBJ1-4; tentative D call: TRBD1 (6 bases). CDR3 length: 14 residues. Trimming took off 3 bases at V and 5 bases at J, with 10 bases between the two ends. Germline assignment: CDR1 SGHVS and CDR2 FNYEAQ. The CDR3: CASSLGTGNEKLFF. DNA of the CDR3: TGTGCCAGCAGCTTGGGTACAGGGAATGAAAAACTGTTTTTT.

This clonotype was recorded at least ten times. DNA of the CDR3: TGTGCCAGCAGCAATAACCCACTGGGCACTGAAGCTTTCTTT. Its protein product is CASSNNPLGTEAFF. J is TRBJ1-1 and V is TRBV7-9; D remains unclear. V dropped 5 bases and J dropped 4 bases, with 14 bases sitting between them. The CDR3 is made up of 14 amino acids. Per germline, CDR1 SEHNR and CDR2 FQNEAQ (reference sequence).

This clonotype has at least ten counts. The chain has TRBV6-1 and TRBJ2-1; 7 bases are shared with TRBD2. Germline-derived CDR1 and CDR2 are MNHNS and SASEGT. J gave up 1 base and V 2 bases, and 5 bases lay outside the gene matches. The CDR3 is 16 amino acids. CDR3 bases: TGTGCCAGCAGTGAATATGGCGGGAGTTCCTACAATGAGCAGTTCTTC. The encoded protein is CASSEYGGSSYNEQFF.

This clonotype was detected a few times. This chain uses TRBV19 with TRBJ2-1, with a possible D match to TRBD1 (7 bases). V was cut by 3 bases and J by 7 bases, with 19 bases left in between. The CDR3 runs to 16 residues. Germline loops: CDR1 LNHDA, CDR2 SQIVND (reference sequence). The CDR3 region is CASSMVEGALGNEQFF. In nucleotides, the CDR3 is TGTGCCAGTAGTATGGTGGAGGGGGCCCTTGGGAATGAGCAGTTCTTC.

This clonotype has a count of ten or more. CDR3 loop: CASSLILAGGYNEQFF. CDR3 DNA: TGTGCCAGCAGTTTAATCCTAGCGGGAGGGTACAATGAGCAGTTCTTC. The rearrangement uses TRBV28 and TRBJ2-1; 12 bases agree with TRBD2. Unmatched junction bases numbered 3, after V lost 2 bases and J lost 4 bases. This CDR3 is built from 16 residues. Germline V lookup: CDR1 MDHEN, CDR2 SYDVKM.

The genes are TRBV7-9 and TRBJ2-3, with D tentatively TRBD1 (8 bases). Germline values: CDR1 SEHNR, CDR2 FQNEAQ (reference sequence). Trimming took off 3 bases at V and 3 bases at J, with 16 bases between the two ends. The CDR3 has 16 residues. The DNA for the CDR3 is TGTGCCAGCAGCTTCGTCAGGGGGCGGGGGACAGATACGCAGTATTTT. Encoded protein: CASSFVRGRGTDTQYF.

This clonotype showed up many times. In DNA form, the CDR3 reads TGTGCCAGCAGCCAAGTGGCTAGCGGGAGCTCCTACAATGAGCAGTTCTTC. It codes for CASSQVASGSSYNEQFF. The V call is TRBV3-1, the J call TRBJ2-1; TRBD2 matches 10 bases. The CDR3 is 17 amino acids. Germline CDR1 is LGHDT and CDR2 is YNNKEL (reference sequence). V shed 1 base and J 0 bases; nucleotides not matched to a gene: 3.

This clonotype was seen ten or more times. J is TRBJ1-6 and V is TRBV12-3 or TRBV12-4; D is perhaps TRBD1 (6 bases). The CDR3 consists of 13 residues. V shed 6 bases and J shed 7 bases, with 10 bases lying between them. Here the CDR3 reads CASSFTGNSPLHF. As DNA, the CDR3 is TGTGCCAGCAGCTTCACAGGGAATTCACCCCTCCACTTT.